The 17 T cell receptor beta chains given below trace back to one sample, sequenced in a study of T cells in Graves' hyperthyroidism and ophthalmopathy. Researchers amplified the TCR beta CDR3 regions from RNA transcripts. Researchers ran a first-round RT-PCR on the TCR CDR3 using the HTBI primer set. MiXCR, applied by TCRdb to the multiplex PCR reads, yields one record per CDR3 protein. The sample lists around 690,000 distinct CDR3 sequences, 15% to 20% occurring once. Sequenced sample: blood. All receptors come from a middle-aged man with Graves' hyperthyroidism.

The chain recombines TRBV20-1 with TRBJ2-3; TRBD2 aligns across 7 bases. Germline values: CDR1 DFQATT, CDR2 SNEGSKA (reference sequence). CDR3 length: 14 amino acids. Unmatched junction bases numbered 4, after V lost 2 bases and J lost 2 bases. CDR3 sequence reads: CSARSSGTTDTQYF. The CDR3 bases are TGCAGTGCTAGATCCAGCGGGACCACAGATACGCAGTATTTT.

There are many counts of this clonotype. The CDR3 sequence is CSARDSTGGTYEQYF. The CDR3, as DNA: TGCAGTGCTAGAGATTCGACGGGGGGTACCTACGAGCAGTACTTC. The V call is TRBV20-1, the J call TRBJ2-7; TRBD2 matches 7 bases. V was clipped by 0 bases and J by 2 bases; unmatched bases: 7. Per the germline V gene, CDR1 is DFQATT and CDR2 is SNEGSKA (reference sequence). This CDR3 has 15 amino acids.

In its sample, this clonotype was seen many times. V gene TRBV6-1 combines with J gene TRBJ2-5, with 10 bases identical to TRBD2. CDR3 length: 17 amino acids. Trimming cost V 6 bases and J 5 bases; bases outside gene matches: 15. Germline-derived CDR1 and CDR2 are MNHNS and SASEGT. CDR3 DNA: TGTGCCAGCAGCGCAGAAATGGCTAGCGGGAGAGGGGAGACCCAGTACTTC. This sequence encodes CASSAEMASGRGETQYF.

The chain carries TRBV5-4 and TRBJ1-1; D possibly corresponds to TRBD1 (6 bases). Germline values: CDR1 SGHNT, CDR2 YYREEE (reference sequence). The CDR3 contains 15 residues. The ends were cut back, 3 bases at V and 2 bases at J, with 14 bases in the middle. This CDR3 is CASSCDRIQNTEAFF. The DNA for the CDR3 is TGTGCCAGCAGCTGTGACAGGATTCAAAACACTGAAGCTTTCTTT.

Many counts were recorded for this clonotype. The rearrangement joins TRBV29-1 to TRBJ2-1; no reliable D call. Trimming stripped 0 bases from V and 5 bases from J, with 11 bases between. CDR1 is SQVTM and CDR2 is ANQGSEA in the germline V gene. This CDR3 is built from 14 residues. Written as DNA, the CDR3 is TGCAGCGTTGAAGAACCCAAAGGACACAATGAGCAGTTCTTC. This translates into CSVEEPKGHNEQFF.

This chain uses TRBV4-1 with TRBJ1-1, with 7 bases lining up with TRBD1. From germline, CDR1 is MGHRA and CDR2 YSYEKL. The ends lost 5 bases at V and 4 bases at J; junction bases unmatched: 7. There are 14 residues in the CDR3. The CDR3 is CASSYRGRSTEAFF. Written as DNA, the CDR3 is TGCGCCAGCAGCTACAGGGGCAGGAGCACTGAAGCTTTCTTT.

This chain connects TRBV19 to TRBJ1-5, with a possible D match to TRBD1 (5 bases). V gave up 5 bases and J gave up 1 base, with 12 bases separating them. Germline CDR1 and CDR2: LNHDA and SQIVND (reference sequence). This CDR3 contains 15 residues. The DNA for the CDR3 is TGTGCCAGTAGTCTACATGAGGGGAGCAATCAGCCCCAGCATTTT. Its translation: CASSLHEGSNQPQHF. The full variable domain, rest sourced from reference TRBV19 and TRBJ1-5, is DGGITQSPKYLFRKEGQNVTLSCEQNLNHDAMYWYRQDPGQGLRLIYYSQIVNDFQKGDIAEGYSVSREKKESFPLTVTSAQKNPTAFYLCASSLHEGSNQPQHFGDGTRLSIL.

This clonotype was counted ten times or more. The J gene is TRBJ2-5, the V gene TRBV29-1; 7 positions match TRBD2. Germline V gene sequence: CDR1 SQVTM, CDR2 ANQGSEA. J lost 4 bases, V lost 5 bases, and 10 bases had no gene match. The CDR3 extends over 14 amino acids. CDR3 loop: CSVTGLVLGETQYF. Written as DNA, the CDR3 is TGCAGCGTTACCGGACTAGTATTAGGAGAGACCCAGTACTTC.

At least ten counts were recorded for this clonotype. V usage is TRBV9 and J usage is TRBJ2-1; the D gene is possibly TRBD2 (6 bases). The CDR3 length is 17 residues. In germline, CDR1 is SGDLS, CDR2 YYNGEE. Trimming cost V 4 bases and J 5 bases, with 22 bases left between them. This CDR3 reads CASSPLGGRDSHNEQFF. In nucleotides, the CDR3 is TGTGCCAGCAGCCCCTTAGGCGGGCGGGATAGCCACAATGAGCAGTTCTTC.

This clonotype has a count of ten or more. This chain joins TRBV27 and TRBJ1-1; D is unclear. In germline, CDR1 is MNHEY, CDR2 SMNVEV (reference sequence). The CDR3 covers 14 residues. The V end lost 3 bases, the J end lost 1 base, and 9 bases lay between the germline ends. The CDR3 here is CASSLSPGNTEAFF. The DNA of the CDR3 is TGTGCCAGCAGTTTGTCTCCGGGGAACACTGAAGCTTTCTTT.

This clonotype turned up a few times. The rearrangement uses TRBV25-1 and TRBJ1-1; unclear D gene. The CDR3 extends over 15 amino acids. CDR1 is MGHDK and CDR2 is SYGVNS in the germline V gene. Trimming took 3 bases from V and 4 from J, leaving 15 bases between them. The CDR3 nucleotides are TGTGCCAGCAGTGACCCGCGGGGAGGCGGCACTGAAGCTTTCTTT. This sequence encodes CASSDPRGGGTEAFF.

This clonotype was found many times. V is TRBV7-2 and J is TRBJ1-1; D unclear. The germline V gene has CDR1 SGHTA and CDR2 FQGNSA. The CDR3 sequence is 13 residues long. The V gene lost 1 base and the J gene lost 6 bases, with 9 bases spanning the gap. The CDR3 DNA sequence: TGTGCCAGCAGCTTAGGTTCGGTTCCTGAAGCTTTCTTT. This encodes CASSLGSVPEAFF.

The sample holds a few counts of this clonotype. This chain links TRBV3-1 with TRBJ2-3; D gene uncertain. Trimming pared 4 bases from V and 3 bases from J, leaving 14 bases between. Germline CDR1 and CDR2: LGHDT and YNNKEL (reference sequence). This CDR3 has 15 amino acids. The CDR3 loop reads CASSLDGRRTDTQYF. CDR3 bases: TGTGCCAGCAGCCTTGACGGGCGCCGAACAGATACGCAGTATTTT.

This clonotype was seen more than once but under ten times. This rearrangement joins TRBV15 to TRBJ2-5; the match to TRBD1 covers 7 bases. Germline V gene lookup returns CDR1 LNHNV and CDR2 YYDKDF (reference sequence). The V and J ends lost 0 bases and 4 bases, in that order; junction bases with no gene match: 8. The CDR3 spans 16 residues. The CDR3: CATSRDQQGVLETQYF. CDR3 DNA: TGTGCCACCAGCAGAGATCAGCAGGGGGTTTTAGAGACCCAGTACTTC.

This clonotype was found many times. The V and J genes are TRBV9 and TRBJ2-3; 7 positions agree with TRBD1. The germline V gene has CDR1 SGDLS and CDR2 YYNGEE. This CDR3 has 18 residues. V was pared by 4 bases and J by 1 base, with 15 bases of the junction left unmatched. The CDR3 region is CASSPRPGQATGTDTQYF. DNA for the CDR3: TGTGCCAGCAGCCCCCGACCAGGACAGGCGACTGGCACAGATACGCAGTATTTT.

This clonotype occurred many times. This chain links TRBV6-1 with TRBJ1-1, with D possibly matching TRBD1 (6 bases). This CDR3 spans 16 amino acids. Germline assignment: CDR1 MNHNS and CDR2 SASEGT. The V and J ends lost 9 bases and 0 bases respectively, with 20 bases between them. The chain's CDR3 is CARTSGGLRMNTEAFF. CDR3 nucleotides: TGTGCCAGAACATCGGGGGGGCTGCGGATGAACACTGAAGCTTTCTTT.

This clonotype has a count of ten or more. The chain links TRBV30 to TRBJ1-6; unclear D gene. V was pared by 7 bases and J by 0 bases, with 7 bases between. The CDR3 contains 13 residues. Germline CDR1 reads GTSNPN; CDR2 reads SVGIG (reference sequence). CDR3 in amino acids: CAYTSSYNSPLHF. As DNA, the CDR3 is TGTGCCTACACAAGCTCCTATAATTCACCCCTCCACTTT. The complete variable domain, with remaining parts taken from reference TRBV30 and TRBJ1-6, reads SQTIHQWPATLVQPVGSPLSLECTVEGTSNPNLYWYRQAAGRGLQLLFYSVGIGQISSEVPQNLSASRPQDRQFILSSKKLLLSDSGFYLCAYTSSYNSPLHFGNGTRLTVT.